The TCR beta chain described here comes from a study of T cells after yellow fever vaccination. V lost 0 bases, J lost 6 bases, and 9 bases lay in between. The V gene's germline CDR1 is SGHRS and CDR2 YFSETQ. This CDR3 is 13 amino acids long. This clonotype was recorded many times. TCRdb re-called the 5' RACE reads through MiXCR, storing one row per CDR3 protein. This table holds tens of thousands of distinct CDR3 sequences, around 7% found once. The sequencing here drew on CD8+ T cells not binding an NS4B(214-222) dextramer, sorted from PBMCs, taken around 45 days after the first yellow fever vaccination. This chain uses TRBV5-1 with TRBJ1-1, with D possibly matching TRBD1 (5 bases). This sequence was found in a man aged 18 to 29 who received the YFV17D yellow fever vaccine. CDR3 nucleotides: TGCGCCAGCAGCTTGGGGGGGGGACCTGAAGCTTTCTTT. This codes for CASSLGGGPEAFF.